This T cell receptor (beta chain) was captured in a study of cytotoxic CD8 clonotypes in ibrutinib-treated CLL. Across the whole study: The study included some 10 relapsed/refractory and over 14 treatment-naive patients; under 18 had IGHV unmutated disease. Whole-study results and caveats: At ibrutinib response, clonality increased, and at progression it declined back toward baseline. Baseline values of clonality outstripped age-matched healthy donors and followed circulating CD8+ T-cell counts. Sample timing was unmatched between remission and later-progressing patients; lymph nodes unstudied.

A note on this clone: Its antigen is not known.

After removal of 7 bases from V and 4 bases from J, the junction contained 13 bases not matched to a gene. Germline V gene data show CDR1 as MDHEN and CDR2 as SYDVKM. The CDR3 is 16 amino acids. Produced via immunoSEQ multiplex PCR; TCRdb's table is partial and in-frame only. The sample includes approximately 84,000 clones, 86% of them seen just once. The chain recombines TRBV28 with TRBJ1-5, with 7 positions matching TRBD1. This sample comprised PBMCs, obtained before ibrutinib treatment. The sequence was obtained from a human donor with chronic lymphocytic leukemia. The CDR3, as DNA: TGTGCCAGCACTACCTTCAGGGGGTCGACGAATCAGCCCCAGCATTTT. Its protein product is CASTTFRGSTNQPQHF.